This T cell receptor (beta chain) derives from a study of T cell responses to AZD1222 COVID-19 vaccine. Turning to this clone: The antigen remains unidentified.

The protocol was immunoSEQ multiplex PCR, while the TCRdb copy is restricted to in-frame clones and leaves out a portion. The profile shows tens of thousands of clones, approximately 84% of them singletons. Findings of the study overall: At baseline, just a handful of AZD1222 recipients tested seropositive. Clonal diversity may have been underestimated, and the donors were mostly white British, with more females than males. Spike-spanning, vaccine-associated CD4 TCRs were dominant at 160-218 and 743-854. Two AZD1222 doses significantly raised spike-specific TCR breadth and depth over controls.

Trimming took 8 bases from V and 7 from J; bases not matched to a gene: 11. CDR1 and CDR2 (germline): MNHEY, SVGAGI. The CDR3 is 14 residues long. The receptor was derived from an adult who received the AZD1222 COVID-19 vaccine. The specimen was peripheral blood, collected 28 days after the second AZD1222 dose. The chain is built from TRBV6-5 and TRBJ2-1; 7 bases match TRBD2. The CDR3 bases are TGTGCCAGCGTAGTGTCTTATAGCGGGAATGAGCAGTTCTTC. This translates into CASVVSYSGNEQFF.